The present entry profiles one TCR beta chain with its context. This record comes from a study of blood T cell repertoires in COVID-19. On the study more broadly: Italy, Spain and the United States were the sources of the convalescent and acute COVID-19 samples. PBMCs, B-cell-depleted T cells, or T cells were the source of the cDNA or gDNA that made up the material.

Source study methods: Amplified reference gene primers provided the basis for estimating nucleated cell counts. Using immunoSEQ multiplex PCR, the repertoire was profiled, and TCRdb retains in-frame clones only, with some absent. V, J and clone size are taken as reported in that table, and D and trimming were inferred from the DNA itself. This table holds more than 70,000 clones, 90% found once. V was clipped by 6 bases and J by 6 bases; unmatched bases: 11. Germline CDR1 is SGHTA and CDR2 is FQGNSA. The CDR3 is 15 residues long. The rearrangement uses TRBV7-2 and TRBJ2-4; 7 bases fit TRBD2. This clonotype was obtained from a woman between 18 and 29 years old with acute or convalescent COVID-19. The sample was peripheral blood. CDR3 sequence: CASRNAEGRGNIQYF. CDR3 nucleotides: TGTGCCAGCAGAAACGCCGAGGGGAGGGGAAACATTCAGTACTTC.